A single sample is the source of the 25 T cell receptor beta chains below, sequenced in a study of molecular identifiers for immune sequencing clone quantification. From the PCR reads, TCRdb called clonotypes with MiXCR, one entry per CDR3 protein. The sample contains approximately 550,000 distinct CDR3 sequences, about 25% of which appear only once. Specimen: naive CD8+ T cells from blood, with Jurkat cell RNA spiked in. As to subset: FACS-sorted CD8+CD4-CCR7+CD45RA+ naive T cells. These receptors were collected from a human donor in good health. Some libraries in this study had Jurkat cell RNA spiked in.

This clonotype has just a few counts. V gene TRBV5-1 combines with J gene TRBJ1-2; possibly TRBD1 for D (5 bases). The germline CDR1 and CDR2 sequences are SGHRS and YFSETQ. Trimming pared 0 bases from V and 4 bases from J, leaving 19 bases between. The CDR3 extends over 17 amino acids. The CDR3 bases are TGCGCCAGCAGCTTGGAGAGGGGTGGGCGAATCATCTATGGCTACACCTTC. Amino acids: CASSLERGGRIIYGYTF.

This clonotype has more than one count but fewer than ten. The chain uses TRBV12-3 or TRBV12-4 and TRBJ2-2, with D hard to call. The V gene lost 5 bases and the J gene lost 1 base, with 11 bases spanning the gap. This CDR3 is 15 amino acids long. The chain's CDR3 is CASSPGSLNTGELFF. The CDR3, as DNA: TGTGCCAGCAGTCCGGGCTCGTTGAACACCGGGGAGCTGTTTTTT.

V and J are TRBV27 and TRBJ2-1; D is tentatively TRBD1 or TRBD2 (5 bases each). The germline V and J ends were trimmed by 6 bases and 2 bases, with 11 bases remaining between them. The CDR3 loop spans 14 amino acids. Germline V lookup: CDR1 MNHEY, CDR2 SMNVEV (reference sequence). The CDR3 spells CASSSGPAYNEQFF. CDR3 coding DNA: TGTGCCAGCAGCTCGGGACCGGCCTACAATGAGCAGTTCTTC.

About this clonotype: Being one base from a much bigger clone, this may be a read error. This rearrangement joins TRBV28 to TRBJ2-3, with 7 bases matching TRBD2. The CDR3 totals 14 residues. Germline assignment: CDR1 MDHEN and CDR2 SYDVKM. Losses at the gene ends were 6 bases for V and 6 bases for J; bases not matched to a gene: 9. The CDR3 sequence is CASSRGGSLDTQYF. The CDR3 bases are TGTGCCAGCAGCCGCGGCGGGAGTTTGGATACGCAGTATTTT.

This clonotype was picked up many times. The gene calls are TRBV14 and TRBJ2-3, with TRBD2 matching over 9 bases. Trimming removed 0 bases from V and 3 bases from J; junction bases left unmatched: 7. Germline values: CDR1 SGHDN, CDR2 FVKESK. The CDR3 consists of 17 residues. CDR3 sequence: CASSQDFAGGRTDTQYF. CDR3 coding DNA: TGTGCCAGCAGCCAAGATTTCGCGGGAGGGAGAACAGATACGCAGTATTTT.

This clonotype was seen ten or more times. Mismatch with germline at one junction end may stem from a read error. The chain uses TRBV27 and TRBJ2-7, with 11 bases fitting TRBD2. The CDR3 runs 14 residues. CDR1 is MNHEY, CDR2 SMNVEV, per germline (reference sequence). The CDR3 sequence: CASSLLAGGYEQYF. In DNA, the CDR3 is TGTGCCAGCAGCTTATTAGCGGGGGGGTACGAGCAGTACTTC.

This clonotype has at least ten counts. The V call is TRBV12-3 or TRBV12-4, the J call TRBJ2-6; D remains unclear. The CDR3 contains 15 residues. Trimming cost V 1 base and J 0 bases, with 4 bases left between them. This CDR3 is CASSLGASGANVLTF. DNA for the CDR3: TGTGCCAGCAGTTTAGGGGCCTCTGGGGCCAACGTCCTGACTTTC.

The chain uses TRBV29-1 and TRBJ2-1; D call uncertain. Trimming took 2 bases from V and 6 from J, leaving 8 bases between them. Germline lookup yields CDR1 SQVTM and CDR2 ANQGSEA. The CDR3 is 12 amino acids. CDR3 coding DNA: TGCAGCGTTGAAATTGCCACCAATGAGCAGTTCTTC. The encoded protein is CSVEIATNEQFF.

This clonotype has at least ten counts. This chain uses TRBV7-2 with TRBJ1-5; D is possibly TRBD1 (5 bases). This CDR3 spans 15 amino acids. From germline, CDR1 is SGHTA and CDR2 FQGNSA. The V and J ends lost 5 bases and 1 base respectively, with 12 bases between them. This CDR3 reads CASSRGPLSNQPQHF. The CDR3 DNA reads as TGTGCCAGCAGCCGGGGACCACTGAGCAATCAGCCCCAGCATTTT.

In its sample, this clonotype was seen a few times. V is TRBV4-3 and J is TRBJ1-2, with 9 bases identical to TRBD1. V trimming: 3 bases; J trimming: 8 bases; junction bases outside the gene matches: 16. The CDR3 has 17 residues. CDR1 and CDR2 from the germline V gene are LGHNA and YSLEER. CDR3 protein: CASSHAHRGQGSYGYTF. The CDR3 nucleotides read TGCGCCAGCAGCCATGCTCACCGGGGACAGGGTTCATACGGCTACACCTTC.

V usage is TRBV20-1 and J usage is TRBJ2-3; a possible D gene is TRBD2 (7 bases). CDR1 is DFQATT and CDR2 is SNEGSKA in the germline V gene (reference sequence). The CDR3 runs to 16 residues. V was pared by 0 bases and J by 8 bases, with 21 bases between. The CDR3 nucleotides are TGCAGTGCTAGAGATTTGGCGGGGGCGAGGGCGGGTACGCAGTATTTT. Translating it yields CSARDLAGARAGTQYF.

This clonotype appeared many times. The V gene is TRBV28, the J gene TRBJ2-3, with 8 bases lining up with TRBD1. The junction had 8 bases not matched to a gene; V was cut back by 3 bases and J by 6 bases. The CDR3 is 15 amino acids. CDR1 and CDR2 (germline): MDHEN, SYDVKM. CDR3 amino acids: CASSLTGDFLDTQYF. The CDR3 coding sequence is TGTGCCAGCAGTTTGACAGGGGATTTTTTGGATACGCAGTATTTT.

There are many counts of this clonotype. The rearrangement uses TRBV6-5 and TRBJ1-5; D is uncertain. V was pared by 2 bases and J by 3 bases, with 8 bases between. CDR3 size: 14 residues. Germline CDR1 is MNHEY and CDR2 is SVGAGI. The CDR3, as DNA: TGTGCCAGCAGTTACGGACCGCTCAATCAGCCCCAGCATTTT. Encoded protein: CASSYGPLNQPQHF.

The sample holds a few counts of this clonotype. This chain joins TRBV4-1 and TRBJ2-2; 10 nucleotides line up with TRBD1. The CDR3 is made up of 14 amino acids. Germline lookup yields CDR1 MGHRA and CDR2 YSYEKL. The V gene end was trimmed by 4 bases and the J gene end by 7 bases; junction bases not matched to a gene: 3. This CDR3 is CASSPDRGVGELFF. As DNA, the CDR3 is TGCGCCAGCAGCCCGGACAGGGGGGTCGGGGAGCTGTTTTTT.

Ten or more counts support this clonotype. The genes are TRBV7-9 and TRBJ2-7; 9 nucleotides line up with TRBD1. Losses at the gene ends were 5 bases for V and 0 bases for J; bases not matched to a gene: 8. The CDR3 extends over 16 amino acids. CDR1 is SEHNR and CDR2 is FQNEAQ in the germline V gene (reference sequence). The CDR3 region is CASSGLGQGASYEQYF. For the CDR3, the DNA is TGTGCCAGCAGCGGCCTGGGACAGGGAGCCTCCTACGAGCAGTACTTC. The full variable domain, in which reference TRBV7-9 and TRBJ2-7 provide the parts outside the CDR3, is DTGVSQNPRHKITKRGQNVTFRCDPISEHNRLYWYRQTLGQGPEFLTYFQNEAQLEKSRLLSDRFSAERPKGSFSTLEIQRTEQGDSAMYLCASSGLGQGASYEQYFGPGTRLTVT.

Comment on this clonotype: It may be a read error: a sequence one base away is much more abundant. The chain recombines TRBV4-3 with TRBJ1-4; D not resolved. Per germline, CDR1 LGHNA and CDR2 YSLEER. There are 16 residues in the CDR3. Trimming took off 0 bases at V and 10 bases at J, with 18 bases between the two ends. The CDR3 here is CASSQDRDGWGGKLFF. The CDR3 nucleotides are TGCGCCAGCAGCCAAGACCGAGACGGGTGGGGTGGAAAACTGTTTTTT.

In its sample, this clonotype was seen a few times. The rearrangement joins TRBV13 to TRBJ2-7; 9 bases match TRBD1. CDR1 is PRHDT and CDR2 is FYEKMQ in the germline V gene (reference sequence). There are 14 residues in the CDR3. The V and J ends lost 5 bases and 2 bases, in that order; junction bases with no gene match: 4. The CDR3 coding sequence is TGTGCCAGCAGCGCGGACAGGGGACCCTACGAGCAGTACTTC. This codes for CASSADRGPYEQYF. Supplemented by reference TRBV13 and TRBJ2-7, the full variable domain reads AAGVIQSPRHLIKEKRETATLKCYPIPRHDTVYWYQQGPGQDPQFLISFYEKMQSDKGSIPDRFSAQQFSDYHSELNMSSLELGDSALYFCASSADRGPYEQYFGPGTRLTVT.

This clonotype came up a few times. The chain carries TRBV28 and TRBJ2-7; unclear D gene. The germline gives CDR1 MDHEN, CDR2 SYDVKM. The CDR3 runs 14 residues. The germline V and J ends were trimmed by 2 bases and 3 bases, with 11 bases remaining between them. The CDR3 coding sequence is TGTGCCAGCAGTTTAATGGGCGCCGGCTACGAGCAGTACTTC. Its translation is CASSLMGAGYEQYF.

This chain connects TRBV5-1 to TRBJ2-7; 7 bases fit TRBD2. The CDR3 loop spans 15 amino acids. With V trimmed by 4 bases and J by 4 bases, 11 bases remained unmatched. Germline CDR1 SGHRS, CDR2 YFSETQ. CDR3 DNA: TGCGCCAGCAGCGCGGTGGGGGGGGAGTGGTACGAGCAGTACTTC. This translates into CASSAVGGEWYEQYF.

The chain joins TRBV20-1 to TRBJ1-1; TRBD1 matches 9 bases. Germline CDR1 is DFQATT and CDR2 is SNEGSKA (reference sequence). V shed 8 bases, J shed 0 bases, and the junction held 4 bases outside the gene matches. This CDR3 spans 13 amino acids. The CDR3 reads CSPWDRVNTEAFF. CDR3 sequence (DNA): TGCAGTCCCTGGGACAGGGTGAACACTGAAGCTTTCTTT.

This clonotype was recorded at least ten times. The chain is built from TRBV19 and TRBJ2-7; D not certain. The CDR3 totals 12 residues. Trimming stripped 5 bases from V and 4 bases from J, with 9 bases between. Germline-derived CDR1 and CDR2 are LNHDA and SQIVND (reference sequence). CDR3 coding DNA: TGTGCCAGTAGTTCCGGACGATACGAGCAGTACTTC. This codes for CASSSGRYEQYF.

This chain uses TRBV4-2 with TRBJ2-7; 12 bases are shared with TRBD2. J lost 7 bases, V lost 1 base, and 5 bases had no gene match. Germline CDR1 reads LGHNA; CDR2 reads YNFKEQ. The CDR3 is 15 amino acids. This CDR3 reads CASSQGLAGVREQYF. CDR3 nucleotide sequence: TGTGCCAGCAGCCAAGGACTAGCGGGAGTAAGGGAGCAGTACTTC.

The chain combines TRBV30 with TRBJ1-1; D call uncertain. Germline V gives CDR1 GTSNPN, CDR2 SVGIG (reference sequence). CDR3 length equals 13 residues. V lost 1 base and J 0 bases, leaving 6 bases between the germline ends. The CDR3 nucleotides are TGTGCCTGGAGTGCCTCCCTGAACACTGAAGCTTTCTTT. This sequence encodes CAWSASLNTEAFF.

This clonotype has a single count. The chain employs TRBV27 and TRBJ2-5; D is unresolved. CDR1 MNHEY and CDR2 SMNVEV come from the germline V gene (reference sequence). The germline V and J ends were trimmed by 0 bases and 6 bases, with 11 bases remaining between them. There are 14 residues in the CDR3. CDR3 region: CASSLSWGEKTQYF. The CDR3 bases are TGTGCCAGCAGTTTATCCTGGGGTGAGAAGACCCAGTACTTC.

This clonotype was observed a single time. An end of the junction does not agree with germline; a read error may underlie this. This chain links TRBV20-1 with TRBJ2-7; 10 bases are shared with TRBD2. The CDR3 covers 15 residues. Per germline, CDR1 DFQATT and CDR2 SNEGSKA (reference sequence). CDR3 loop: CSARRLAGEVYGQYF. In DNA form, the CDR3 reads TGCAGTGCTAGGAGGCTAGCGGGAGAAGTCTACGGGCAGTACTTC.